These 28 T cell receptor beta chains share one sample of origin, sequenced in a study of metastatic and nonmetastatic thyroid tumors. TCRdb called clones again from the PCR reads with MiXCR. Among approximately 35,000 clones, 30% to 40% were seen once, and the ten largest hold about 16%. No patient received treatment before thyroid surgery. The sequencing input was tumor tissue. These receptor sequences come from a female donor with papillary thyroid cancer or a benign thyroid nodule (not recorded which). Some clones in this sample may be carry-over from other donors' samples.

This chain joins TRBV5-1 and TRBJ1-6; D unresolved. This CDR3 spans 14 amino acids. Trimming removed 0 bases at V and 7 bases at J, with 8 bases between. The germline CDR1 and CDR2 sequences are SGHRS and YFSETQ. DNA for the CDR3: TGCGCCAGCAGCTTGGGACTGCAAAATTCACCCCTCCACTTT. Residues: CASSLGLQNSPLHF.

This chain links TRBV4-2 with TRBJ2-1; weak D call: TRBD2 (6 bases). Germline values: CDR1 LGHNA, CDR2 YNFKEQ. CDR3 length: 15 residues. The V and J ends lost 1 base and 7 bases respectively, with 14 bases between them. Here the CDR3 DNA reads TGTGCCAGCAGCCAAGTCTCTACGGGAGTAAATGAGCAGTTCTTC. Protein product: CASSQVSTGVNEQFF.

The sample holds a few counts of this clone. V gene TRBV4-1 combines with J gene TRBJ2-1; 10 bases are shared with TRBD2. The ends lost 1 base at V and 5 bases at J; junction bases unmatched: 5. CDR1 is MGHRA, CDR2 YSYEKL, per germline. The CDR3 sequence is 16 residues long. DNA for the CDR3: TGCGCCAGCAGCCAAGTTAGCGGGAGGAACGACAATGAGCAGTTCTTC. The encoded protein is CASSQVSGRNDNEQFF.

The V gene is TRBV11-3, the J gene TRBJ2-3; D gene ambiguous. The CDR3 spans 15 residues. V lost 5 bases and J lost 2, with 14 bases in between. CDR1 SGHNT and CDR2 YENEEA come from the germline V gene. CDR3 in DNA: TGTGCCAGCAGCCCGTCGACAATCCTCACAGATACGCAGTATTTT. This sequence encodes CASSPSTILTDTQYF.

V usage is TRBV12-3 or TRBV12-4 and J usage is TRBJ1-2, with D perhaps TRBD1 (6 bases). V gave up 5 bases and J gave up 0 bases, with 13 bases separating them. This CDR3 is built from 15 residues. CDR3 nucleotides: TGTGCCAGCAGTCTCCGCAGGGGAGCTAACTATGGCTACACCTTC. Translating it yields CASSLRRGANYGYTF.

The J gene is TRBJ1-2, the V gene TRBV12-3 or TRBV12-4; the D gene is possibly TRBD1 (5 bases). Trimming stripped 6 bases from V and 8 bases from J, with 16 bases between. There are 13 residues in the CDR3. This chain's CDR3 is CASRLGTERGYTF. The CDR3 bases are TGTGCCAGCAGATTGGGGACGGAACGGGGCTACACCTTC.

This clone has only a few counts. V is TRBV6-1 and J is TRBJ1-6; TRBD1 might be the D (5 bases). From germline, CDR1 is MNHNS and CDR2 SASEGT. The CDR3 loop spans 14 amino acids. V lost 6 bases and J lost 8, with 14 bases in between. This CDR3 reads CASSPALGDSPLHF. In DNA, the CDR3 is TGTGCCAGCAGCCCCGCCCTGGGGGATTCACCCCTCCACTTT.

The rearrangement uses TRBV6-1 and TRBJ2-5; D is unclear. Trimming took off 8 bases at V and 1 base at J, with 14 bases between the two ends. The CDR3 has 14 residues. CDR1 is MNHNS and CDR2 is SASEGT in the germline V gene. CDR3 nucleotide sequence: TGTGCCAGCGTCCCCCGCAGGTCCCAAGAGACCCAGTACTTC. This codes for CASVPRRSQETQYF.

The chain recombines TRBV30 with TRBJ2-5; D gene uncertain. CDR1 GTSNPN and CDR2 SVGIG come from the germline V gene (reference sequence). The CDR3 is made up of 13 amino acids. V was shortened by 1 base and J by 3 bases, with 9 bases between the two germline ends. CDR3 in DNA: TGTGCCTGGAGTGGAGGTTTTGAAGAGACCCAGTACTTC. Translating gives CAWSGGFEETQYF.

The CDR3 DNA follows: TGTGCCAGCAGGCTAGCGGGCACTAGCACAGATACGCAGTATTTT. Translating gives CASRLAGTSTDTQYF. The rearrangement links TRBV7-2 to TRBJ2-3; 8 bases are shared with TRBD2. This CDR3 region has 15 residues. J lost 0 bases, V lost 6 bases, and 5 bases had no gene match. Germline V gives CDR1 SGHTA, CDR2 FQGNSA.

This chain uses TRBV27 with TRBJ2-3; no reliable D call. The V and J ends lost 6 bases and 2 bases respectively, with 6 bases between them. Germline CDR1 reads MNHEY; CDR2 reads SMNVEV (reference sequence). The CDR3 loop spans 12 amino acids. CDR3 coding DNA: TGTGCCAGCAGGGATGCCACAGATACGCAGTATTTT. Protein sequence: CASRDATDTQYF.

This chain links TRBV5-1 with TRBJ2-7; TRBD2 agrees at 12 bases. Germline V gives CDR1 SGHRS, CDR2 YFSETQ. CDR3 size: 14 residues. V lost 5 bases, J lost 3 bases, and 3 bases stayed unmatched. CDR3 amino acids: CASSSTSGSYEQYF. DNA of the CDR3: TGCGCCAGCAGTTCGACTAGCGGGAGCTACGAGCAGTACTTC.

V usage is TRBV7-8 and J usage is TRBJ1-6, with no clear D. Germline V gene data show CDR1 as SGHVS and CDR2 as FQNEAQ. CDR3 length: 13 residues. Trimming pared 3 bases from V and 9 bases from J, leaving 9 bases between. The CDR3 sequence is CASSLRAISPLHF. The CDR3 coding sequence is TGTGCCAGCAGCTTGAGAGCGATTTCACCCCTCCACTTT.

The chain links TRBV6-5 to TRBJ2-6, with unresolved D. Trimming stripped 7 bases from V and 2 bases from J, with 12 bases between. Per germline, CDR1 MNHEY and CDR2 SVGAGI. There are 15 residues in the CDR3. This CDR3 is CASTPNQPGANVLTF. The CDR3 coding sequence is TGTGCCAGCACCCCAAACCAGCCTGGGGCCAACGTCCTGACTTTC.

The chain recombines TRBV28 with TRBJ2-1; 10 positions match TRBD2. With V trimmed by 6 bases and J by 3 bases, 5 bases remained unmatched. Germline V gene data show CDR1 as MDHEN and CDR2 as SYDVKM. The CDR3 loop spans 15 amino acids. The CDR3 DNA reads TGTGCCAGCAGAATAGCGGGAGGTAACTACAATGAGCAGTTCTTC. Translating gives CASRIAGGNYNEQFF.

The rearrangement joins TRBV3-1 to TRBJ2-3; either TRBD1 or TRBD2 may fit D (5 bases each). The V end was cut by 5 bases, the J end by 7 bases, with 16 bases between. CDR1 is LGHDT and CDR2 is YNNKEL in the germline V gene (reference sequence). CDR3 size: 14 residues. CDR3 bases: TGTGCCAGCAGCTCCCGGGACGGCTTGAATACGCAGTATTTT. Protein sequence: CASSSRDGLNTQYF.

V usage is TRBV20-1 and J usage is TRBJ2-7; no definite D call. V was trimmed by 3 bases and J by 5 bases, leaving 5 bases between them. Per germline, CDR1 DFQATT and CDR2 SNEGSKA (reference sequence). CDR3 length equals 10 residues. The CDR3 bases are TGCAGTGCTAGCCTTCACGAGCAGTACTTC. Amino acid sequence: CSASLHEQYF.

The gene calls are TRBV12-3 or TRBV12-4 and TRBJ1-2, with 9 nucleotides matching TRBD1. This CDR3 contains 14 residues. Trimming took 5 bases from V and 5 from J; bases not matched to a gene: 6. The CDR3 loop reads CASSTGQGTYGYTF. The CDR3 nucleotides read TGTGCCAGCAGTACTGGACAGGGGACTTATGGCTACACCTTC.

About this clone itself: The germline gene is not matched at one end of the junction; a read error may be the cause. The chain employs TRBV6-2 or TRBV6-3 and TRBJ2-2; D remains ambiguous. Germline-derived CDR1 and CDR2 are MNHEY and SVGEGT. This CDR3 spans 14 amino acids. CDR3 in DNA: TGTGCCAGCAGTTACTGCAGGAACACCGGTGAGCTGTTTTTT. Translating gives CASSYCRNTGELFF.

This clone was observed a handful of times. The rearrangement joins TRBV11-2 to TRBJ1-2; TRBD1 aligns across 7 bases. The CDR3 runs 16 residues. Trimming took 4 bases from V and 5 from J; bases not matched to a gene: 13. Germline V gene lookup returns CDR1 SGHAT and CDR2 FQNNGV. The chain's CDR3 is CASSSLRGTGNYGYTF. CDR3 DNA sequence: TGTGCCAGCAGCTCACTCAGGGGGACGGGGAATTATGGCTACACCTTC.

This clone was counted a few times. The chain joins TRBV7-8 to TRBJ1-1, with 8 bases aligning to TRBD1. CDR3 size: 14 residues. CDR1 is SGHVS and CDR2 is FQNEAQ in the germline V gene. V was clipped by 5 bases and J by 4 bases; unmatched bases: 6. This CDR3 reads CASSRTTGGTEAFF. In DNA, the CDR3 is TGTGCCAGCAGCCGTACTACAGGGGGCACTGAAGCTTTCTTT.

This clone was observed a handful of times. CDR3 loop: CASSSSGRSYEQYF. CDR3 bases: TGTGCCAGTAGCTCTAGCGGGAGGTCCTACGAGCAGTACTTC. The chain uses TRBV6-1 and TRBJ2-7, with 11 bases aligning to TRBD2. The germline CDR1 and CDR2 sequences are MNHNS and SASEGT. The CDR3 consists of 14 residues. V lost 9 bases and J lost 1; bases outside the gene matches: 5.

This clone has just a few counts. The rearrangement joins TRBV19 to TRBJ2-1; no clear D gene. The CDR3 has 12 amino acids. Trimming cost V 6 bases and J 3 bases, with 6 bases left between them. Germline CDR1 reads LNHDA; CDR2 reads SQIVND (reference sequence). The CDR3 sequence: CASRGYYNEQFF. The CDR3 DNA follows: TGTGCCAGTAGAGGCTACTACAATGAGCAGTTCTTC.

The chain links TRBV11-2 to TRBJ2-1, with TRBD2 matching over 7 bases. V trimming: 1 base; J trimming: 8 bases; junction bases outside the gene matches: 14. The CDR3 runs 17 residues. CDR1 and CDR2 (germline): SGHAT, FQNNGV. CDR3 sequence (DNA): TGTGCCAGCAGCTTAGGTGCTGCGGGAGCTAGGATGGATGAGCAGTTCTTC. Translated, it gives CASSLGAAGARMDEQFF.

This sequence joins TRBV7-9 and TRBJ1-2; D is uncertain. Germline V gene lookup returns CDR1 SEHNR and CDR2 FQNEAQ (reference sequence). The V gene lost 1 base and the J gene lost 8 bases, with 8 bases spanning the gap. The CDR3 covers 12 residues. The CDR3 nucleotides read TGTGCCAGCAGCTTAGGCGGTGGAGGCTACACCTTC. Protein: CASSLGGGGYTF.

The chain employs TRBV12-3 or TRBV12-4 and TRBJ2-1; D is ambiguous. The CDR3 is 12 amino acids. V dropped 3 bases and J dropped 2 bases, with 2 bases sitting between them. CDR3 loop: CASSLAYNEQFF. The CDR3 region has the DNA TGTGCCAGCAGTTTGGCCTACAATGAGCAGTTCTTC.

CDR3 sequence (DNA): TGTGCCAGCAGCTTAGGCCCCCGGCAAGGGCAAGTAAGCAATCAGCCCCAGCATTTT. Translating gives CASSLGPRQGQVSNQPQHF. The chain links TRBV11-2 to TRBJ1-5; D call uncertain. This CDR3 is 19 amino acids long. CDR1 is SGHAT, CDR2 FQNNGV, per germline. V was cut by 1 base and J by 1 base, with 20 bases left in between.

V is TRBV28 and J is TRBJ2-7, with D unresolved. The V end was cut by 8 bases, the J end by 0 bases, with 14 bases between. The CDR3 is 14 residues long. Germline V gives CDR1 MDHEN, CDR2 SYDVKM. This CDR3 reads CASVLGSHSYEQYF. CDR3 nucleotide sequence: TGTGCCAGCGTCCTTGGTTCTCACTCCTACGAGCAGTACTTC.